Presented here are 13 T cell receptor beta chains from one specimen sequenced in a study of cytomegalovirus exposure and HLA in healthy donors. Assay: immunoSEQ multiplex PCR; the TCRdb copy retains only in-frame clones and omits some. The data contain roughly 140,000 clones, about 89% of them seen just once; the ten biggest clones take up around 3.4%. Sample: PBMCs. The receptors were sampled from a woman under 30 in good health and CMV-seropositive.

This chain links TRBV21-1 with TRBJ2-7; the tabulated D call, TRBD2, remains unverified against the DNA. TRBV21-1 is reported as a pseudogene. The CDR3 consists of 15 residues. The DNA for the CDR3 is TGTGCCAGCAGCTCCGCGGCTAGCGGGAACTACGAGCAGTACTTC. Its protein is CASSSAASGNYEQYF.

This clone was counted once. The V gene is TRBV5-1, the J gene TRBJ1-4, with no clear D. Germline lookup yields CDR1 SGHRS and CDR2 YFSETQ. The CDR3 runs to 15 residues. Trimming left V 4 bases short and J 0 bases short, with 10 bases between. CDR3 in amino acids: CASSPSRATNEKLFF. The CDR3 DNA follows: TGCGCCAGCAGCCCCTCGCGCGCAACTAATGAAAAACTGTTTTTT.

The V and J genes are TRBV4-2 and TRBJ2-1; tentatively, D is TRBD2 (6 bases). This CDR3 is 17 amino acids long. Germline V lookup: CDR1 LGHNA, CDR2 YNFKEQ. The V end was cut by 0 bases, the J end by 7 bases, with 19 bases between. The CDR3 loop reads CASSQDFAGMSSNEQFF. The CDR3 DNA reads TGTGCCAGCAGCCAAGATTTCGCGGGGATGAGCAGTAATGAGCAGTTCTTC.

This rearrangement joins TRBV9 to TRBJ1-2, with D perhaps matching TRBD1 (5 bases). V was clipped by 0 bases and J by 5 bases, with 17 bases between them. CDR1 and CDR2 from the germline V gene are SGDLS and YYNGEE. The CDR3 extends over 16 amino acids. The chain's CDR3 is CASSVEHMGPLYGYTF. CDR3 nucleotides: TGTGCCAGCAGCGTAGAGCATATGGGGCCACTGTATGGCTACACCTTC.

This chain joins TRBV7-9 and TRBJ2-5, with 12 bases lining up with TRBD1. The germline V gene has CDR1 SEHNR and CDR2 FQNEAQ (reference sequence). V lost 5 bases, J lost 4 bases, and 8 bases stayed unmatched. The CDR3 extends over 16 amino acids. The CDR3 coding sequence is TGTGCCAGCAGCCTCCCCCGGGACAGGGGGCGAGAGACCCAGTACTTC. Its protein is CASSLPRDRGRETQYF.

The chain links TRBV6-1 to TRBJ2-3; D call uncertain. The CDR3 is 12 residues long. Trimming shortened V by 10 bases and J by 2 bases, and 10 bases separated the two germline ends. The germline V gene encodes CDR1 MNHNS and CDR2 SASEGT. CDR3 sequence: CATRQDTDTQYF. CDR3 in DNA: TGTGCCACCCGGCAGGACACAGATACGCAGTATTTT.

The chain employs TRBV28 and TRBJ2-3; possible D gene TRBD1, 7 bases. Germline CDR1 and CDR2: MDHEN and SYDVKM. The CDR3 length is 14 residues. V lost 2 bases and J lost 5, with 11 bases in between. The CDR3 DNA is TGTGCCAGCAGTTTACCAGGGGGGAGAGATACGCAGTATTTT. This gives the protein CASSLPGGRDTQYF.

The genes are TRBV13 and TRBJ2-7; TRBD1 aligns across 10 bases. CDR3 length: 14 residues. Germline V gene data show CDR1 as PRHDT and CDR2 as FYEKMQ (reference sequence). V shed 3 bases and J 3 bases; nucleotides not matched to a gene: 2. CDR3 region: CASSFGTGDYEQYF. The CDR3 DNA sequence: TGTGCCAGCAGCTTCGGGACAGGGGACTACGAGCAGTACTTC.

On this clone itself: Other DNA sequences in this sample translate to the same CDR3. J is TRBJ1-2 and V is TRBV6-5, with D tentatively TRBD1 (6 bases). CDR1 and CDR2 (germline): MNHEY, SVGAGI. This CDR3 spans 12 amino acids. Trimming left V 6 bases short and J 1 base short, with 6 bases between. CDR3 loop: CASRDSNYGYTF. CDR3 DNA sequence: TGTGCCAGCAGGGACAGTAACTATGGCTACACCTTC.

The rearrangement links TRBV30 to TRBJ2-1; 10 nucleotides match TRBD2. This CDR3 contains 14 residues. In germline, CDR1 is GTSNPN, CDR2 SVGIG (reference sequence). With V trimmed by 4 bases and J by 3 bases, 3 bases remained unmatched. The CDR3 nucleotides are TGTGCCTGGAAAACTAGCGGGAACTACAATGAGCAGTTCTTC. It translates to CAWKTSGNYNEQFF.

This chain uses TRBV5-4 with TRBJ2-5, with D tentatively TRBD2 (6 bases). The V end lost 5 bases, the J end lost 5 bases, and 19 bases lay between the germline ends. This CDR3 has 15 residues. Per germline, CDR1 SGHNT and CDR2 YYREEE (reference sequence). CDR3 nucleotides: TGTGCCAGCAGTTTGAGTGGGGAGGTTTGGGAGACCCAGTACTTC. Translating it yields CASSLSGEVWETQYF.

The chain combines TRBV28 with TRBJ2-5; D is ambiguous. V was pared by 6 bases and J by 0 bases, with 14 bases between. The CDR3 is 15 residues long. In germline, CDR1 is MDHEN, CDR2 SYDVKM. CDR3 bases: TGTGCCAGCAGCTTTGGCCAAAAGTACCAAGAGACCCAGTACTTC. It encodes CASSFGQKYQETQYF.

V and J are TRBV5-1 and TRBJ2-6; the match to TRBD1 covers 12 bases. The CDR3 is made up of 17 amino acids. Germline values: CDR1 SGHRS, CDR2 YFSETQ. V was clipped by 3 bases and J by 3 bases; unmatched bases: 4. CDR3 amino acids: CASSSGQGAHGANVLTF. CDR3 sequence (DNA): TGCGCCAGCAGCTCGGGACAGGGGGCGCATGGGGCCAACGTCCTGACTTTC.